This passage covers 20 T cell receptor beta chains from one sample sequenced in a study of shared T cell receptors in the human thymus. The method was immunoSEQ multiplex PCR; TCRdb's version includes in-frame clones alone and lacks a portion of them. The sample contains more than 550,000 clones, 75% to 90% of which appear only once. These sequences were also reported in another study, on human thymus T cells.

Input material: thymocytes. The receptor source for this set is a girl under three years old with a congenital heart defect.

The chain carries TRBV29-1 and TRBJ1-1; D not certain. Germline V gene sequence: CDR1 SQVTM, CDR2 ANQGSEA. The CDR3 runs 13 residues. Trimming took off 3 bases at V and 1 base at J, with 9 bases between the two ends. DNA of the CDR3: TGCAGCGTTGACGGGGAGTCGAACACTGAAGCTTTCTTT. As protein: CSVDGESNTEAFF.

The V and J genes are TRBV2 and TRBJ1-2; D may be TRBD1 (6 bases). V shed 6 bases and J shed 6 bases, with 23 bases lying between them. The length of the CDR3 is 16 residues. Germline V gene data show CDR1 as SNHLY and CDR2 as FYNNEI. CDR3 amino acids: CASRITGILSLDGYTF. The CDR3 nucleotides read TGTGCCAGCAGGATTACAGGGATATTATCCTTGGATGGCTACACCTTC. Complete variable domain (other parts from reference TRBV2 and TRBJ1-2): EPEVTQTPSHQVTQMGQEVILRCVPISNHLYFYWYRQILGQKVEFLVSFYNNEISEKSEIFDDQFSVERPDGSNFTLKIRSTKLEDSAMYFCASRITGILSLDGYTFGSGTRLTVV.

This chain connects TRBV28 to TRBJ2-5; 8 bases map to TRBD1. The CDR3 sequence is 15 residues long. The germline V gene has CDR1 MDHEN and CDR2 SYDVKM. J lost 2 bases, V lost 6 bases, and 8 bases had no gene match. CDR3 DNA sequence: TGTGCCAGCAGGCCTAGGGACAGGTTTCAAGAGACCCAGTACTTC. Its translation is CASRPRDRFQETQYF.

The chain couples TRBV7-2 to TRBJ1-6; TRBD1 aligns across 7 bases. The germline CDR1 and CDR2 sequences are SGHTA and FQGNSA. There are 17 residues in the CDR3. V was pared by 4 bases and J by 9 bases, with 15 bases of the junction left unmatched. The CDR3 DNA follows: TGTGCCAGCAGCTCGACCCGGACCCTAAAGGGGGCTTCACCCCTCCACTTT. Amino acids: CASSSTRTLKGASPLHF.

The gene calls are TRBV5-4 and TRBJ1-2; D not certain. The CDR3 totals 15 residues. The V gene's germline CDR1 is SGHNT and CDR2 YYREEE (reference sequence). Trimming stripped 0 bases from V and 4 bases from J, with 13 bases between. The CDR3 nucleotides read TGTGCCAGCAGCTTGGTCGAGACTAATCTCTATGGCTACACCTTC. Its protein product is CASSLVETNLYGYTF.

The gene calls are TRBV5-1 and TRBJ1-6; the match to TRBD1 covers 9 bases. This CDR3 has 15 amino acids. The V and J ends lost 0 bases and 10 bases, in that order; junction bases with no gene match: 5. Germline CDR1 and CDR2: SGHRS and YFSETQ. CDR3 nucleotides: TGCGCCAGCAGCTTGGGGGACAGGGAGACGTCACCCCTCCACTTT. This sequence encodes CASSLGDRETSPLHF.

The chain employs TRBV6-1 and TRBJ2-7; 14 bases line up with TRBD2. Germline loops: CDR1 MNHNS, CDR2 SASEGT. Trimming took 4 bases from V and 2 from J; bases not matched to a gene: 4. The CDR3 covers 16 residues. CDR3 coding DNA: TGTGCCAGCAGTGGGACTAGCGGGGGGCACACCTACGAGCAGTACTTC. It specifies CASSGTSGGHTYEQYF.

The chain joins TRBV30 to TRBJ1-2; 7 bases align to TRBD1. The CDR3 is 18 amino acids. Germline V gene lookup returns CDR1 GTSNPN and CDR2 SVGIG (reference sequence). Trimming at V came to 4 bases and at J to 4 bases, leaving 21 bases not matched to a gene. This CDR3 is CAWTNNKSIGQASYGYTF. The CDR3 coding sequence is TGTGCCTGGACTAACAATAAGTCCATTGGACAGGCCTCCTATGGCTACACCTTC. The full variable domain, its missing parts supplied by reference TRBV30 and TRBJ1-2, is SQTIHQWPATLVQPVGSPLSLECTVEGTSNPNLYWYRQAAGRGLQLLFYSVGIGQISSEVPQNLSASRPQDRQFILSSKKLLLSDSGFYLCAWTNNKSIGQASYGYTFGSGTRLTVV.

The V gene is TRBV4-1, the J gene TRBJ2-3; 11 bases match TRBD1. The CDR3 sequence is 22 residues long. Germline V gives CDR1 MGHRA, CDR2 YSYEKL. V shed 4 bases and J 0 bases; nucleotides not matched to a gene: 21. The CDR3 is CASSRIRTGGEKLNRSTDTQYF. The CDR3 DNA reads TGCGCCAGCAGCCGAATCAGGACAGGGGGCGAAAAACTGAACCGGAGCACAGATACGCAGTATTTT.

This chain joins TRBV10-2 and TRBJ2-7; TRBD1 aligns across 10 bases. The CDR3 is 16 residues long. V shed 4 bases, J shed 5 bases, and the junction held 11 bases outside the gene matches. Germline CDR1 reads WSHSY; CDR2 reads SAAADI. The CDR3 reads CASSARGQGVGDEQYF. The CDR3 DNA reads TGCGCCAGCAGTGCCCGCGGACAGGGGGTGGGGGACGAGCAGTACTTC.

This clone was seen more than once but under ten times. This chain joins TRBV5-1 and TRBJ2-3; TRBD2 agrees at 7 bases. Trimming cost V 6 bases and J 2 bases; bases outside gene matches: 9. The CDR3 totals 15 residues. From germline, CDR1 is SGHRS and CDR2 YFSETQ. The CDR3: CASTTLAPHTDTQYF. Here the CDR3 DNA reads TGCGCCAGCACCACACTAGCGCCTCACACAGATACGCAGTATTTT.

The V call is TRBV6-6, the J call TRBJ2-2; no firm D call. The germline V gene encodes CDR1 MNHNY and CDR2 SVGAGI (reference sequence). V was trimmed by 4 bases and J by 0 bases, leaving 9 bases between them. The CDR3 loop spans 15 amino acids. In DNA form, the CDR3 reads TGTGCCAGCAGTTCCCTAACTTCGAACACCGGGGAGCTGTTTTTT. This encodes CASSSLTSNTGELFF.

The V call is TRBV7-9, the J call TRBJ1-6; D not resolved. V lost 5 bases, J lost 7 bases, and 15 bases lay in between. This CDR3 region has 15 residues. CDR1 and CDR2 (germline): SEHNR, FQNEAQ (reference sequence). This chain's CDR3 is CASSADHRYNSPLHF. The CDR3, as DNA: TGTGCCAGCAGCGCAGACCACAGATACAATTCACCCCTCCACTTT.

The chain links TRBV6-1 to TRBJ2-2, with unresolved D. The CDR3 contains 13 residues. CDR1 is MNHNS and CDR2 is SASEGT in the germline V gene. V lost 8 bases, J lost 6 bases, and 13 bases lay in between. In DNA, the CDR3 is TGTGCCAGCTTCATCCCAGGATCCGGGGAGCTGTTTTTT. Translating gives CASFIPGSGELFF.

There are a few counts of this clone. The J gene is TRBJ1-1, the V gene TRBV15; D perhaps matches TRBD1 (5 bases). CDR1 and CDR2 (germline): LNHNV, YYDKDF (reference sequence). The ends were cut back, 4 bases at V and 9 bases at J, with 18 bases in the middle. The CDR3 has 14 amino acids. CDR3 loop: CATSNGGPRWKAFF. Written as DNA, the CDR3 is TGTGCCACCAGCAACGGGGGTCCCCGGTGGAAAGCTTTCTTT. Filled out from reference TRBV15 and TRBJ1-1, the complete variable domain reads DAMVIQNPRYQVTQFGKPVTLSCSQTLNHNVMYWYQQKSSQAPKLLFHYYDKDFNNEADTPDNFQSRRPNTSFCFLDIRSPGLGDTAMYLCATSNGGPRWKAFFGQGTRLTVV.

The chain combines TRBV7-6 with TRBJ2-3; TRBD1 is a possible D gene (6 bases). Germline CDR1 is SGHVS and CDR2 is FNYEAQ. The CDR3 loop spans 17 amino acids. V lost 1 base to trimming and J lost 1 base, with 15 bases between them. The CDR3 coding sequence is TGTGCCAGCAGCTTAGTCTGGCAGGGGCCTCGCACAGATACGCAGTATTTT. Translating gives CASSLVWQGPRTDTQYF.

The V and J genes are TRBV13 and TRBJ2-7; 10 bases are shared with TRBD1. The germline V gene has CDR1 PRHDT and CDR2 FYEKMQ (reference sequence). CDR3 length: 15 residues. J gave up 6 bases and V 2 bases, and 7 bases lay outside the gene matches. The CDR3, as DNA: TGTGCCAGCAGCTTACACGACAGGGGGCTCAGCGAGCAGTACTTC. This translates into CASSLHDRGLSEQYF.

The chain uses TRBV18 and TRBJ2-1, with TRBD1 identical over 7 bases. Germline V gene lookup returns CDR1 KGHSH and CDR2 LQKENI. The CDR3 runs to 17 residues. Trimming cost V 2 bases and J 4 bases; bases outside gene matches: 11. The DNA for the CDR3 is TGTGCCAGCTCACCAAGTAATTCGAGGGGGCCGTACAATGAGCAGTTCTTC. Its translation is CASSPSNSRGPYNEQFF. The full variable domain, with the rest looked up from reference TRBV18 and TRBJ2-1, is NAGVMQNPRHLVRRRGQEARLRCSPMKGHSHVYWYRQLPEEGLKFMVYLQKENIIDESGMPKERFSAEFPKEGPSILRIQQVVRGDSAAYFCASSPSNSRGPYNEQFFGPGTRLTVL.

The J gene is TRBJ1-2, the V gene TRBV6-1; D is perhaps TRBD1 (6 bases). Trimming took off 11 bases at V and 5 bases at J, with 15 bases between the two ends. Germline V gene lookup returns CDR1 MNHNS and CDR2 SASEGT. The CDR3 consists of 12 residues. CDR3 sequence (DNA): TGTGCCGTGCTGGACAGAAGGTATGGCTACACCTTC. As protein: CAVLDRRYGYTF.

The V gene is TRBV19, the J gene TRBJ2-1; D perhaps matches TRBD1 (6 bases). This CDR3 has 15 amino acids. V was pared by 3 bases and J by 0 bases, with 9 bases between. Germline values: CDR1 LNHDA, CDR2 SQIVND (reference sequence). This CDR3 reads CASSIDRSSYNEQFF. DNA for the CDR3: TGTGCCAGTAGTATCGACAGGAGCTCCTACAATGAGCAGTTCTTC. Supplemented by reference TRBV19 and TRBJ2-1, the full variable domain reads DGGITQSPKYLFRKEGQNVTLSCEQNLNHDAMYWYRQDPGQGLRLIYYSQIVNDFQKGDIAEGYSVSREKKESFPLTVTSAQKNPTAFYLCASSIDRSSYNEQFFGPGTRLTVL.